This TCR beta chain derives from a study of cytomegalovirus exposure and HLA in healthy donors. The study, taken as a whole, reports: Among TCR beta chains, those listed as cytomegalovirus-associated numbered some 160. A missense variant in DCLRE1C was later tied to TCR beta V- and J-gene trimming.

Primers included in the PCR were 60 Vbeta and 13 Jbeta primers. The data were produced by immunoSEQ multiplex PCR, yet TCRdb's version contains in-frame clones alone and is incomplete. Of about 160,000 clones listed, around 80% were seen once; the top ten hold 6.3%. With respect to this clone: Its antigen is as yet unknown.

The CDR3 length is 15 residues. After removal of 3 bases from V and 2 bases from J, the junction contained 4 bases not matched to a gene. CDR1 MNHNS and CDR2 SASEGT come from the germline V gene. The V and J genes are TRBV6-1 and TRBJ1-5; 7 nucleotides align to TRBD1. This TCR was recovered from a male donor in good health and CMV-seropositive. The specimen was PBMCs. CDR3 sequence reads: CASSEPGQRNQPQHF. The CDR3 DNA follows: TGTGCCAGCAGTGAGCCGGGACAGCGCAATCAGCCCCAGCATTTT.